The clone carrying this T cell receptor (beta chain) was found a few times. Authors' processing steps: For nucleated cells, counts were estimated from reference gene primer amplification. Only in-frame clones appear in the TCRdb table, and some are missing; sequencing was by immunoSEQ multiplex PCR. V and J calls plus clone size are reproduced from that table; the DNA served to infer D and trimming. The sample has fewer than 130,000 clones, 70% to 80% seen once; the top ten hold 20% to 25%. The data derive from a study of blood T cell repertoires in COVID-19. Study in general: The samples span acute and convalescent COVID-19 from the United States, Italy and Spain. T cells, B-cell-depleted T cells, or PBMCs provided the cDNA or gDNA that served as material.

The CDR3 spans 12 residues. With 0 bases removed from V and 12 bases from J, the gap between germline ends came to 11 bases. Germline CDR1 and CDR2: SNHLY and FYNNEI. The clonotype comes from a man in his 70s with active or convalescent COVID-19. The J gene is TRBJ1-1, the V gene TRBV2, with D possibly being TRBD1 (5 bases). Sequencing was done on a sample of peripheral blood. In DNA, the CDR3 is TGTGCCAGCAGTGAAGCGCTTCGACAGCCTTTCTTT. As protein: CASSEALRQPFF.